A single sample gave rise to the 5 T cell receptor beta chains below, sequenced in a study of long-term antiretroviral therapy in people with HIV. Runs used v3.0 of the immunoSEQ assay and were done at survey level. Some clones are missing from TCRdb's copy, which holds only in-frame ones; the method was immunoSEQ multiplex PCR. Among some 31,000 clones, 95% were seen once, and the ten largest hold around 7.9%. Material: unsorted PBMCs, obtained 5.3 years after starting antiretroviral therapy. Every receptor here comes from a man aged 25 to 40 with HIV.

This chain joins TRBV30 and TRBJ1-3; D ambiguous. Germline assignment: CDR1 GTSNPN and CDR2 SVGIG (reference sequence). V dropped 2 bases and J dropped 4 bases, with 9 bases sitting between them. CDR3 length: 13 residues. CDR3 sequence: CAWSLLEGNTIYF. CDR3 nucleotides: TGTGCCTGGAGTCTCTTAGAAGGAAACACCATATATTTT.

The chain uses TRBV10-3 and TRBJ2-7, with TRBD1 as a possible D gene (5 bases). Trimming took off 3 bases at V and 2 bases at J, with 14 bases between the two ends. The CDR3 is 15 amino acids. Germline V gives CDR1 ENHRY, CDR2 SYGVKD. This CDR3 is CAISEGRDTAYEQYF. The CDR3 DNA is TGTGCCATCAGTGAAGGCAGGGATACGGCCTACGAGCAGTACTTC.

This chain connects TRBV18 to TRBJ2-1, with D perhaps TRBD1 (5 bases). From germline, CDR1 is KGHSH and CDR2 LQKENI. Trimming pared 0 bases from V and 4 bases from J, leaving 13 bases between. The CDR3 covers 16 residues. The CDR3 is CASSPPFREIYNEQFF. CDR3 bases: TGTGCCAGCTCACCACCGTTCAGGGAAATTTACAATGAGCAGTTCTTC.

CDR3 nucleotide sequence: TGTGCCAGCACCGCGTTGAGCTCCTACAATGAGCAGTTCTTC. Its translation is CASTALSSYNEQFF. The V gene is TRBV7-2, the J gene TRBJ2-1; D is unresolved. The CDR3 has 14 residues. Germline V gene lookup returns CDR1 SGHTA and CDR2 FQGNSA. V gave up 7 bases and J gave up 0 bases, with 10 bases separating them.

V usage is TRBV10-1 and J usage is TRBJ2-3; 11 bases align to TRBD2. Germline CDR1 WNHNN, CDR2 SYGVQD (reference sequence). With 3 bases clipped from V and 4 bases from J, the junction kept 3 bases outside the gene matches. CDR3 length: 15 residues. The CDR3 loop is CASSDPTSGADTQYF. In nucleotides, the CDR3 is TGCGCCAGCAGTGACCCGACTAGCGGGGCAGATACGCAGTATTTT.